This T cell receptor (beta chain) was recovered during a study of CD8+ T cells in alopecia areata. As regards this clone: Antigen unknown.

Treatment here: oral pan-JAK inhibitor, 5-10 mg twice daily. Alopecia areata patients had lesional scalp punch biopsies and peripheral blood taken from them. Whole-study results and caveats: On tofacitinib, scalp clonality and expanded CD8+ clones among top 100 fell significantly. Normal scalp showed lower clonality than lesional scalp, especially alopecia totalis/universalis.

Germline V CDR1 and CDR2: SNHLY, FYNNEI. The V and J ends lost 4 bases and 6 bases respectively, with 22 bases between them. The CDR3 is 17 residues long. It was cDNA, reverse transcribed from extracted RNA, that served as the sequencing template. Only in-frame clones appear in the TCRdb table, and some are missing; sequencing was by immunoSEQ multiplex PCR. The sample has 190,000 or so clones, 55% to 70% seen once. This chain links TRBV2 with TRBJ1-5; the D gene is possibly TRBD1 (6 bases). The TCR comes from a human donor with alopecia areata. The sequencing here drew on CD4+ T cells sorted from blood, taken at week 24, from a patient treated with tofacitinib. The DNA of the CDR3 is TGTGCCAGCAGTGGGTCCTACACAGGGAGGTTACGTCAGCCCCAGCATTTT. Translating gives CASSGSYTGRLRQPQHF.